This T cell receptor (beta chain) was profiled in a study of OX40 agonist ivuxolimab in advanced cancers. Notes on the study in general: Researchers report that CD8+ T cells had, on average, more expanded clones than CD4+.

Remarks on this clone: Its antigen is currently unknown.

Clones were read by immunoSEQ multiplex PCR, and TCRdb kept only the in-frame ones, dropping some. The data hold tens of thousands of clones, with around 82% observed a single time. There are 14 residues in the CDR3. Germline V gives CDR1 LNHDA, CDR2 SQIVND (reference sequence). Trimming removed 7 bases from V and 1 base from J, with 11 bases in between. The clonotype was recovered from an adult with an advanced solid tumor such as melanoma, head and neck, liver or kidney cancer. The sequences come from CD4+ or CD8+ T cells sorted from blood, collected in a trial of the OX40 agonist ivuxolimab. This chain links TRBV19 with TRBJ1-3; D is possibly TRBD1 (6 bases). The CDR3 coding sequence is TGTGCCAGTACCACAACAGGGTCTGGAAACACCATATATTTT. Its protein is CASTTTGSGNTIYF.